Below are 24 T cell receptor beta chains sequenced from a single sample in a study of blood T cell repertoires in COVID-19. Here immunoSEQ multiplex PCR was the method, and the copy in TCRdb shows in-frame clones only, minus some. There are 200,000 to 250,000 clones in the sample; 82% occur only once, and about 3.6% lies in the top ten. Sequencing was performed on peripheral blood. Receptors were obtained from a woman older than 75 with acute or convalescent COVID-19.

This clone was detected a few times. This sequence joins TRBV6-2 or TRBV6-3 and TRBJ2-2; D may be TRBD1 (6 bases). The germline V gene has CDR1 MNHEY and CDR2 SVGEGT. The CDR3 runs to 15 residues. With 5 bases removed from V and 8 bases from J, the gap between germline ends came to 18 bases. The CDR3 here is CASSQGQYRAGELFF. CDR3 bases: TGTGCCAGCAGTCAAGGACAGTATAGGGCTGGGGAGCTGTTTTTT.

The chain has TRBV9 and TRBJ1-6; D is unclear. This CDR3 spans 15 amino acids. Trimming left V 0 bases short and J 6 bases short, with 10 bases between. The germline V gene encodes CDR1 SGDLS and CDR2 YYNGEE. The chain's CDR3 is CASSVDVVVNSPLHF. The CDR3 bases are TGTGCCAGCAGCGTAGATGTGGTAGTTAATTCACCCCTCCACTTT.

The chain combines TRBV6-5 with TRBJ1-1; tentatively, D is TRBD1 (6 bases). Trimming took off 5 bases at V and 0 bases at J, with 10 bases between the two ends. The germline V gene has CDR1 MNHEY and CDR2 SVGAGI. CDR3 length equals 14 residues. In nucleotides, the CDR3 is TGTGCCAGCAGTCGTGGACAGATGAACACTGAAGCTTTCTTT. It translates to CASSRGQMNTEAFF.

The V call is TRBV6-5, the J call TRBJ2-1; 8 bases are shared with TRBD2. The CDR3 covers 15 residues. V was clipped by 6 bases and J by 7 bases; unmatched bases: 11. Germline CDR1 is MNHEY and CDR2 is SVGAGI. CDR3 in amino acids: CASSPVAGKVNEQFF. CDR3 in DNA: TGTGCCAGCAGCCCCGTAGCGGGGAAGGTAAATGAGCAGTTCTTC.

J is TRBJ2-5 and V is TRBV5-4; 10 bases line up with TRBD2. This CDR3 comprises 15 residues. The J segment lost 1 base and the V segment lost 4 bases, leaving 4 bases of the junction unmatched. Germline assignment: CDR1 SGHNT and CDR2 YYREEE (reference sequence). The CDR3, as DNA: TGTGCCAGCAGCAGCAAGCGGGGGGGCCAAGAGACCCAGTACTTC. The encoded protein is CASSSKRGGQETQYF.

The chain couples TRBV7-2 to TRBJ2-2; D is possibly TRBD1 (7 bases). The CDR3 loop spans 15 amino acids. With 5 bases removed from V and 4 bases from J, the gap between germline ends came to 14 bases. Germline CDR1 and CDR2: SGHTA and FQGNSA. The CDR3 DNA reads TGTGCCAGCAGCCTCAGACAGGGAGGCACCGGGGAGCTGTTTTTT. It translates to CASSLRQGGTGELFF.

The V gene is TRBV14, the J gene TRBJ1-3; D remains unclear. This CDR3 has 15 residues. The V gene's germline CDR1 is SGHDN and CDR2 FVKESK. The V and J ends lost 4 bases and 0 bases respectively, with 10 bases between them. The CDR3 DNA reads as TGTGCCAGCAGCCGAACTTGGAGCTCTGGAAACACCATATATTTT. This translates into CASSRTWSSGNTIYF.

The chain couples TRBV6-6 to TRBJ2-2, with TRBD2 matching over 11 bases. The CDR3 extends over 14 amino acids. V shed 5 bases, J shed 9 bases, and the junction held 5 bases outside the gene matches. CDR1 is MNHNY, CDR2 SVGAGI, per germline (reference sequence). The CDR3 DNA reads TGTGCCAGCAGTCTTAGCGGGGGGGCCAGGGAGCTGTTTTTT. Residues: CASSLSGGARELFF.

This chain connects TRBV4-2 to TRBJ1-1; weak D call: TRBD1 (5 bases). This CDR3 is built from 15 residues. In germline, CDR1 is LGHNA, CDR2 YNFKEQ. Trimming shortened V by 0 bases and J by 0 bases, and 8 bases separated the two germline ends. The CDR3 loop reads CASSQEQGLNTEAFF. The DNA for the CDR3 is TGTGCCAGCAGCCAAGAGCAGGGCTTGAACACTGAAGCTTTCTTT.

The rearrangement uses TRBV5-4 and TRBJ2-3; 9 nucleotides agree with TRBD1. Trimming removed 5 bases from V and 4 bases from J; junction bases left unmatched: 11. This CDR3 is 16 amino acids long. Germline-derived CDR1 and CDR2 are SGHNT and YYREEE (reference sequence). The CDR3: CASSPDRGSFSDTQYF. The CDR3, as DNA: TGTGCCAGCAGTCCCGACAGGGGGAGTTTTTCAGATACGCAGTATTTT.

This clone was observed a single time. V gene TRBV7-8 combines with J gene TRBJ1-5; 10 bases align to TRBD1. The germline V gene encodes CDR1 SGHVS and CDR2 FQNEAQ. The CDR3 runs to 16 residues. The trim removed 1 base at V and 7 bases at J, leaving 7 bases unmatched. The DNA for the CDR3 is TGTGCCAGCAGCTTAGGGGGACAGGGGAGAAGCCAGCCCCAGCATTTT. Translating gives CASSLGGQGRSQPQHF.

V usage is TRBV18 and J usage is TRBJ2-7; perhaps TRBD1 as D (6 bases). Per germline, CDR1 KGHSH and CDR2 LQKENI. V dropped 5 bases and J dropped 3 bases, with 11 bases sitting between them. The CDR3 covers 13 residues. The chain's CDR3 is CASSIRTDYEQYF. DNA of the CDR3: TGTGCCAGCTCAATCCGGACAGACTACGAGCAGTACTTC. The complete variable domain, with remaining parts taken from reference TRBV18 and TRBJ2-7, reads NAGVMQNPRHLVRRRGQEARLRCSPMKGHSHVYWYRQLPEEGLKFMVYLQKENIIDESGMPKERFSAEFPKEGPSILRIQQVVRGDSAAYFCASSIRTDYEQYFGPGTRLTVT.

The rearrangement links TRBV6-1 to TRBJ2-3; TRBD1 matches 7 bases. Germline assignment: CDR1 MNHNS and CDR2 SASEGT. The J segment lost 3 bases and the V segment lost 2 bases, leaving 5 bases of the junction unmatched. CDR3 size: 15 residues. DNA for the CDR3: TGTGCCAGCAGTGAAAAAGGGACAGTTACAGATACGCAGTATTTT. It codes for CASSEKGTVTDTQYF.

The chain links TRBV15 to TRBJ1-1; tentatively, D is TRBD1 (6 bases). V gave up 2 bases and J gave up 2 bases, with 9 bases separating them. The CDR3 length is 14 residues. In germline, CDR1 is LNHNV, CDR2 YYDKDF (reference sequence). The CDR3 reads CATSRQGQNTEAFF. The CDR3 DNA is TGTGCCACCAGCAGACAGGGGCAAAACACTGAAGCTTTCTTT. Looking up the rest from reference TRBV15 and TRBJ1-1 gives the full variable domain: DAMVIQNPRYQVTQFGKPVTLSCSQTLNHNVMYWYQQKSSQAPKLLFHYYDKDFNNEADTPDNFQSRRPNTSFCFLDIRSPGLGDTAMYLCATSRQGQNTEAFFGQGTRLTVV.

This sequence joins TRBV13 and TRBJ2-7; TRBD2 might be the D (5 bases). V was cut by 3 bases and J by 0 bases, with 9 bases left in between. This CDR3 is built from 14 residues. Germline-derived CDR1 and CDR2 are PRHDT and FYEKMQ (reference sequence). The CDR3 DNA follows: TGTGCCAGCAGCTTGGGAGCCAGCTCCTACGAGCAGTACTTC. Translation: CASSLGASSYEQYF.

The chain couples TRBV19 to TRBJ1-3; D not certain. The V and J ends lost 5 bases and 11 bases respectively, with 13 bases between them. Per germline, CDR1 LNHDA and CDR2 SQIVND (reference sequence). The CDR3 has 12 residues. CDR3 bases: TGTGCCAGTAGTTTTGAGGGCAACGCCATATATTTT. Its translation: CASSFEGNAIYF. Variable domain in full (rest from reference TRBV19 and TRBJ1-3): DGGITQSPKYLFRKEGQNVTLSCEQNLNHDAMYWYRQDPGQGLRLIYYSQIVNDFQKGDIAEGYSVSREKKESFPLTVTSAQKNPTAFYLCASSFEGNAIYFGEGSWLTVV.

The V gene is TRBV19, the J gene TRBJ1-5, with 8 bases identical to TRBD1. Germline lookup yields CDR1 LNHDA and CDR2 SQIVND (reference sequence). The CDR3 consists of 14 residues. Trimming cost V 4 bases and J 6 bases; bases outside gene matches: 5. The CDR3 nucleotides are TGTGCCAGTAGTACCGACAGGGGAGCTCAGCCCCAGCATTTT. It is translated as CASSTDRGAQPQHF.

The rearrangement joins TRBV11-2 to TRBJ2-1, with 9 bases aligning to TRBD2. With 7 bases clipped from V and 10 bases from J, the junction kept 17 bases outside the gene matches. The CDR3 consists of 16 residues. Germline CDR1 SGHAT, CDR2 FQNNGV. This CDR3 is CASTNGRLAGNREQFF. The DNA for the CDR3 is TGTGCCAGCACCAACGGCCGCCTAGCGGGAAACCGCGAGCAGTTCTTC.

The J gene is TRBJ1-2, the V gene TRBV15, with D possibly TRBD1 on 6 matching bases. Germline-derived CDR1 and CDR2 are LNHNV and YYDKDF (reference sequence). With 0 bases removed from V and 6 bases from J, the gap between germline ends came to 14 bases. The CDR3 covers 15 residues. The DNA for the CDR3 is TGTGCCACCAGCAGAGATCTAACAGGGAACGATGGCTACACCTTC. This encodes CATSRDLTGNDGYTF.

This rearrangement joins TRBV5-6 to TRBJ2-3; 10 bases align to TRBD2. The CDR3 consists of 16 residues. V was pared by 3 bases and J by 2 bases, with 6 bases of the junction left unmatched. The V gene's germline CDR1 is SGHDT and CDR2 YYEEEE. CDR3 amino acids: CASSSLAGGHTDTQYF. CDR3 sequence (DNA): TGTGCCAGCAGCTCTTTAGCGGGGGGACACACAGATACGCAGTATTTT.

The chain links TRBV28 to TRBJ1-4; 8 bases are a match to TRBD1. With V trimmed by 3 bases and J by 2 bases, 8 bases remained unmatched. CDR1 and CDR2 from the germline V gene are MDHEN and SYDVKM. The CDR3 runs 17 residues. In DNA, the CDR3 is TGTGCCAGCAGTTTTCAAGAGACAGGGGCGACTAATGAAAAACTGTTTTTT. It translates to CASSFQETGATNEKLFF.

V usage is TRBV7-8 and J usage is TRBJ1-6, with 8 nucleotides matching TRBD1. V lost 7 bases, J lost 8 bases, and 7 bases stayed unmatched. CDR1 is SGHVS and CDR2 is FQNEAQ in the germline V gene. There are 14 residues in the CDR3. This CDR3 reads CASNLGQGDSPLHF. The CDR3 nucleotides read TGTGCCAGCAACCTCGGACAGGGTGATTCACCCCTCCACTTT. Looking up the rest from reference TRBV7-8 and TRBJ1-6 gives the full variable domain: GAGVSQSPRYKVAKRGQDVALRCDPISGHVSLFWYQQALGQGPEFLTYFQNEAQLDKSGLPSDRFFAERPEGSVSTLKIQRTQQEDSAVYLCASNLGQGDSPLHFGNGTRLTVT.

The chain couples TRBV6-5 to TRBJ2-7; TRBD1 matches 9 bases. V dropped 6 bases and J dropped 7; count of bases not matched to a gene: 10. Per the germline V gene, CDR1 is MNHEY and CDR2 is SVGAGI. The CDR3 has 14 amino acids. The CDR3 nucleotides read TGTGCCAGCAGCCACCGGGACAGGGCTCGAGAGCAGTACTTC. Protein: CASSHRDRAREQYF.

This chain connects TRBV19 to TRBJ2-6; TRBD2 aligns across 7 bases. The CDR3 is 18 residues long. Losses at the gene ends were 6 bases for V and 4 bases for J; bases not matched to a gene: 15. CDR1 and CDR2 (germline): LNHDA, SQIVND (reference sequence). CDR3 coding DNA: TGTGCCAGTAGACTCTTGCGGGTCCTAGCGGAAGGGGCCAACGTCCTGACTTTC. Translated, it gives CASRLLRVLAEGANVLTF. The variable domain in full, completed from reference TRBV19 and TRBJ2-6, reads DGGITQSPKYLFRKEGQNVTLSCEQNLNHDAMYWYRQDPGQGLRLIYYSQIVNDFQKGDIAEGYSVSREKKESFPLTVTSAQKNPTAFYLCASRLLRVLAEGANVLTFGAGSRLTVL.